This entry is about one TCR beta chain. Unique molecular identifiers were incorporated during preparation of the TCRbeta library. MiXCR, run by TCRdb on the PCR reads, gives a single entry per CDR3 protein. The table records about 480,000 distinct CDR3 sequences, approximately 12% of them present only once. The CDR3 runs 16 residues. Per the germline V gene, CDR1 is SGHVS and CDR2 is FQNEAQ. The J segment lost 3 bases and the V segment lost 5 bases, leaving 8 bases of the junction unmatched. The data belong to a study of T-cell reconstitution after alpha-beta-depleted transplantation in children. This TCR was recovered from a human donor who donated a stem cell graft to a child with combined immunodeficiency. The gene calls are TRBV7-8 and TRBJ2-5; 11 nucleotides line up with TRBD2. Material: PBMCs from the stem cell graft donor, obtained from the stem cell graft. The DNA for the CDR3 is TGTGCCAGCAGCCCAGTAGCGGGAGGGCCGGAAGAGACCCAGTACTTC. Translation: CASSPVAGGPEETQYF.